A single sample gave rise to the 30 T cell receptor beta chains below, sequenced in a study of T cells in tumors after PD-1 blockade. Libraries were prepared by immunoSEQ multiplex PCR; TCRdb keeps only in-frame clonotypes and omits some of them. The data show tens of thousands of clones, over 65% seen once. The specimen was PBMCs, collected after anti-PD-1 treatment. Source of these receptors: a human donor with basal cell carcinoma.

This clone appeared a single time. CDR3 amino acids: CASSRTAVSNTGELFF. For the CDR3, the DNA is TGTGCCAGCAGCCGGACAGCCGTTTCTAACACCGGGGAGCTGTTTTTT. V usage is TRBV3-1 (or the pseudogene TRBV3-2) and J usage is TRBJ2-2; weak D call: TRBD1 (6 bases). The CDR3 consists of 16 residues. Trimming cost V 4 bases and J 2 bases, with 14 bases left between them. Germline loops: CDR1 LGHDT, CDR2 YNNKEL (reference sequence).

Of note for this clone: Other DNA sequences in the same sample also yield this CDR3. The CDR3 sequence is CASSQDRSSYEQYF. CDR3 sequence (DNA): TGCGCCAGCAGCCAAGATCGCAGCTCCTACGAGCAGTACTTC. The chain uses TRBV4-1 and TRBJ2-7; no clear D gene. V was pared by 0 bases and J by 0 bases, with 6 bases between. The CDR3 length is 14 residues. Looked up from germline, CDR1 is MGHRA and CDR2 is YSYEKL.

As for this clone: The same CDR3 is also encoded by other DNA sequences in this sample. This chain links TRBV5-1 with TRBJ2-7; 7 bases are shared with TRBD2. V lost 0 bases, J lost 1 base, and 16 bases stayed unmatched. CDR1 and CDR2 from the germline V gene are SGHRS and YFSETQ. The CDR3 is made up of 19 amino acids. Here the CDR3 DNA reads TGCGCCAGCAGCTTGGGTCTGTTGGGGGGGAGGTTAGGTTCCTACGAGCAGTACTTC. It is translated as CASSLGLLGGRLGSYEQYF. The complete variable domain, with remaining parts taken from reference TRBV5-1 and TRBJ2-7, reads KAGVTQTPRYLIKTRGQQVTLSCSPISGHRSVSWYQQTPGQGLQFLFEYFSETQRNKGNFPGRFSGRQFSNSRSEMNVSTLELGDSALYLCASSLGLLGGRLGSYEQYFGPGTRLTVT.

A few counts support this clone. The rearrangement uses TRBV7-9 and TRBJ2-2, with 7 bases identical to TRBD2. Germline V CDR1 and CDR2: SEHNR, FQNEAQ (reference sequence). The CDR3 runs 16 residues. The trim removed 2 bases at V and 5 bases at J, leaving 8 bases unmatched. The CDR3 DNA is TGTGCCAGCAGCTTACTTCGGGGGGAGTCTACCGGGGAGCTGTTTTTT. This encodes CASSLLRGESTGELFF.

J is TRBJ1-6 and V is TRBV28; 8 nucleotides agree with TRBD1. Germline CDR1 reads MDHEN; CDR2 reads SYDVKM. The CDR3 length is 13 residues. V lost 6 bases, J lost 9 bases, and 4 bases stayed unmatched. CDR3 nucleotides: TGTGCCAGCAGCCGCGGACAGGGTTCACCCCTCCACTTT. Its translation is CASSRGQGSPLHF.

V gene TRBV12-3 or TRBV12-4 combines with J gene TRBJ2-4; TRBD2 aligns across 7 bases. The junction had 2 bases not matched to a gene; V was cut back by 6 bases and J by 6 bases. The CDR3 spans 12 residues. CDR3 nucleotides: TGTGCCAGCAGCTGGACTAGAAACATTCAGTACTTC. This gives the protein CASSWTRNIQYF.

The chain uses TRBV6-6 and TRBJ2-7; D may be TRBD1 (5 bases). CDR3 length: 14 amino acids. The V end was cut by 0 bases, the J end by 2 bases, with 8 bases between. Looked up from germline, CDR1 is MNHNY and CDR2 is SVGAGI (reference sequence). CDR3 in DNA: TGTGCCAGCAGTTACTCGCAGGGAACCTACGAGCAGTACTTC. Protein: CASSYSQGTYEQYF.

The chain carries TRBV5-4 and TRBJ1-1; no definite D call. CDR3 length equals 15 residues. V gave up 1 base and J gave up 1 base, with 11 bases separating them. CDR1 and CDR2 from the germline V gene are SGHNT and YYREEE (reference sequence). The CDR3: CASSLSLGKNTEAFF. For the CDR3, the DNA is TGTGCCAGCAGCTTGAGTTTAGGAAAGAACACTGAAGCTTTCTTT.

The chain combines TRBV7-9 with TRBJ1-2; D unresolved. CDR3 length: 15 residues. Germline CDR1 SEHNR, CDR2 FQNEAQ (reference sequence). The V gene lost 5 bases and the J gene lost 4 bases, with 17 bases spanning the gap. In DNA form, the CDR3 reads TGTGCCAGCAGCCTACCGTTGACCGAGATCTATGGCTACACCTTC. It encodes CASSLPLTEIYGYTF. Complete variable domain (other parts from reference TRBV7-9 and TRBJ1-2): DTGVSQNPRHKITKRGQNVTFRCDPISEHNRLYWYRQTLGQGPEFLTYFQNEAQLEKSRLLSDRFSAERPKGSFSTLEIQRTEQGDSAMYLCASSLPLTEIYGYTFGSGTRLTVV.

This chain joins TRBV18 and TRBJ1-1; possibly TRBD1 for D (5 bases). The CDR3 sequence is 15 residues long. The ends were cut back, 3 bases at V and 1 base at J, with 12 bases in the middle. Germline CDR1 reads KGHSH; CDR2 reads LQKENI. The CDR3 here is CASSPGALRNTEAFF. In nucleotides, the CDR3 is TGTGCCAGCTCACCCGGGGCCCTGAGGAACACTGAAGCTTTCTTT.

This clone was observed a handful of times. The DNA for the CDR3 is TGTGCCTGGAGCCATAGCGGGGGTAACGAGCAGTACTTC. This translates into CAWSHSGGNEQYF. The J gene is TRBJ2-7, the V gene TRBV30; 9 bases are a match to TRBD2. V lost 3 bases and J lost 5; bases outside the gene matches: 5. From germline, CDR1 is GTSNPN and CDR2 SVGIG (reference sequence). This CDR3 has 13 residues.

The chain carries TRBV12-3 or TRBV12-4 and TRBJ1-2; 7 bases are a match to TRBD1. The CDR3 contains 10 residues. Germline trimming cut 6 bases from V and 10 bases from J; bases unmatched to any gene: 2. CDR3 coding DNA: TGTGCCAGCAGGCAGGGGGACTACACCTTC. This sequence encodes CASRQGDYTF.

The rearrangement joins TRBV4-1 to TRBJ1-4; tentative D call: TRBD1 (5 bases). CDR3 length equals 14 residues. The germline V and J ends were trimmed by 2 bases and 8 bases, with 12 bases remaining between them. CDR1 MGHRA and CDR2 YSYEKL come from the germline V gene. The DNA for the CDR3 is TGCGCCAGCAGCCAACTTGGGGCGGGGGAAAAACTGTTTTTT. Residues: CASSQLGAGEKLFF.

V gene TRBV4-1 combines with J gene TRBJ2-3, with D possibly being TRBD2 (7 bases). CDR1 is MGHRA, CDR2 YSYEKL, per germline. Deletions cut 0 bases from V and 3 bases from J, with 13 bases between. This CDR3 spans 16 amino acids. CDR3 DNA: TGCGCCAGCAGCCAAGATAAGGGGGGGAAAACAGATACGCAGTATTTT. Translated: CASSQDKGGKTDTQYF.

This clone was seen a few times. The gene calls are TRBV2 and TRBJ2-1; 11 bases align to TRBD1. Germline V lookup: CDR1 SNHLY, CDR2 FYNNEI. V shed 7 bases and J 3 bases; nucleotides not matched to a gene: 5. The CDR3 runs to 15 residues. CDR3 in DNA: TGTGCCAGCATGAGGACAGGGGGCGTCTACAATGAGCAGTTCTTC. This gives the protein CASMRTGGVYNEQFF.

The rearrangement uses TRBV19 and TRBJ2-5; D ambiguous. The CDR3 runs 12 residues. The V and J ends lost 5 bases and 4 bases respectively, with 8 bases between them. The V gene's germline CDR1 is LNHDA and CDR2 SQIVND (reference sequence). This CDR3 reads CASSPRVETQYF. DNA of the CDR3: TGTGCCAGTAGTCCACGAGTAGAGACCCAGTACTTC.

This chain uses TRBV10-3 with TRBJ1-5; D unresolved. CDR3 length: 12 amino acids. Germline V gene lookup returns CDR1 ENHRY and CDR2 SYGVKD. The V end lost 0 bases, the J end lost 6 bases, and 3 bases lay between the germline ends. Here the CDR3 DNA reads TGTGCCATCAGTGAGTCGATTCAGCCCCAGCATTTT. Encoded protein: CAISESIQPQHF.

This chain joins TRBV4-1 and TRBJ1-3; no reliable D call. Germline V lookup: CDR1 MGHRA, CDR2 YSYEKL. V shed 0 bases and J shed 0 bases, with 12 bases lying between them. The CDR3 length is 17 residues. The CDR3 DNA reads as TGCGCCAGCAGCCAAGATGCGAGGTCTTACTCTGGAAACACCATATATTTT. Protein sequence: CASSQDARSYSGNTIYF.

The chain is built from TRBV12-3 or TRBV12-4 and TRBJ1-2; perhaps TRBD1 as D (6 bases). The CDR3 sequence is 13 residues long. V shed 7 bases and J shed 4 bases, with 13 bases lying between them. The chain's CDR3 is CASKNRASYGYTF. CDR3 sequence (DNA): TGTGCCAGCAAGAACAGGGCATCCTATGGCTACACCTTC.

This clone has just one count. The chain carries TRBV6-5 and TRBJ1-5; D not resolved. Per germline, CDR1 MNHEY and CDR2 SVGAGI. Trimming took off 0 bases at V and 3 bases at J, with 3 bases between the two ends. The length of the CDR3 is 13 residues. The CDR3: CASSYSNNQPQHF. As DNA, the CDR3 is TGTGCCAGCAGTTACTCGAACAATCAGCCCCAGCATTTT.

The chain links TRBV5-5 to TRBJ1-1, with D possibly being TRBD1 (6 bases). V lost 1 base and J lost 3, with 13 bases in between. The length of the CDR3 is 15 residues. Germline V lookup: CDR1 SGHKS, CDR2 YYEKEE (reference sequence). CDR3 in DNA: TGTGCCAGCAGCTTGTTGGGGGGGCGTGACACTGAAGCTTTCTTT. Encoded protein: CASSLLGGRDTEAFF.

V and J are TRBV6-1 and TRBJ1-1, with 8 positions matching TRBD1. The CDR3 contains 15 residues. V lost 2 bases to trimming and J lost 9 bases; unmatched junction nucleotides: 11. The germline V gene has CDR1 MNHNS and CDR2 SASEGT. The CDR3 DNA sequence: TGTGCCAGCAGTGAATCTTGGCAGGGGGCGCGGCAAGCTTTCTTT. It specifies CASSESWQGARQAFF.

Relative to its sample, this clone is medium-sized. V gene TRBV4-1 combines with J gene TRBJ2-7, with 8 positions matching TRBD1. V lost 2 bases to trimming and J lost 5 bases; unmatched junction nucleotides: 14. Germline V gives CDR1 MGHRA, CDR2 YSYEKL. This CDR3 contains 17 residues. CDR3 amino acids: CASSQLPRQGNRDEQYF. The CDR3 DNA reads TGCGCCAGCAGCCAATTACCCCGACAGGGGAATAGGGACGAGCAGTACTTC.

The chain has TRBV3-1 (or the pseudogene TRBV3-2) and TRBJ1-6; the match to TRBD1 covers 9 bases. The CDR3 is 15 residues long. V dropped 2 bases and J dropped 5; count of bases not matched to a gene: 1. Germline CDR1 is LGHDT and CDR2 is YNNKEL (reference sequence). CDR3 in amino acids: CASSQRDRDNSPLHF. Written as DNA, the CDR3 is TGTGCCAGCAGCCAACGGGACAGGGATAATTCACCCCTCCACTTT.

The gene calls are TRBV9 and TRBJ2-5; no reliable D call. Germline V gene sequence: CDR1 SGDLS, CDR2 YYNGEE. Trimming took off 0 bases at V and 3 bases at J, with 9 bases between the two ends. This CDR3 region has 14 residues. CDR3 nucleotides: TGTGCCAGCAGCGTAGAAGCACGCGAAGAGACCCAGTACTTC. Its translation: CASSVEAREETQYF.

The rearrangement links TRBV28 to TRBJ1-1; 10 bases are shared with TRBD1. Germline assignment: CDR1 MDHEN and CDR2 SYDVKM. The CDR3 runs to 16 residues. V trimming: 2 bases; J trimming: 4 bases; junction bases outside the gene matches: 7. The CDR3 loop reads CASSLRGQGRGTEAFF. In nucleotides, the CDR3 is TGTGCCAGCAGTTTAAGGGGACAGGGGAGAGGCACTGAAGCTTTCTTT.

The V gene is TRBV7-2, the J gene TRBJ2-1; D is unresolved. The V end lost 0 bases, the J end lost 0 bases, and 6 bases lay between the germline ends. The germline V gene encodes CDR1 SGHTA and CDR2 FQGNSA. This CDR3 comprises 15 residues. CDR3 nucleotides: TGTGCCAGCAGCTTAGCCGGTAGCTCCTACAATGAGCAGTTCTTC. Its protein product is CASSLAGSSYNEQFF.

The chain couples TRBV10-3 to TRBJ2-3; a possible D gene is TRBD2 (5 bases). Deletions cut 8 bases from V and 2 bases from J, with 8 bases between. In germline, CDR1 is ENHRY, CDR2 SYGVKD. The CDR3 has 12 residues. The CDR3: CAILGDTDTQYF. CDR3 in DNA: TGTGCCATCCTGGGAGACACAGATACGCAGTATTTT.

The DNA of the CDR3 is TGTGCCAGCAGCCCCCCGAGGGACAGATTCACTGAAGCTTTCTTT. This sequence encodes CASSPPRDRFTEAFF. The chain uses TRBV7-8 and TRBJ1-1; TRBD1 aligns across 7 bases. Germline CDR1 and CDR2: SGHVS and FQNEAQ. V dropped 5 bases and J dropped 4; count of bases not matched to a gene: 10. The CDR3 is made up of 15 amino acids.

The rearrangement links TRBV11-2 to TRBJ1-2; a possible D gene is TRBD1 (6 bases). V was shortened by 0 bases and J by 5 bases, with 25 bases between the two germline ends. Germline V CDR1 and CDR2: SGHAT, FQNNGV. The CDR3 is 19 residues long. As DNA, the CDR3 is TGTGCCAGCAGCTTAGATAAGGGTTGGGCAGGGGCGGGAATATATGGCTACACCTTC. Translating it yields CASSLDKGWAGAGIYGYTF.